This passage covers 15 T cell receptor beta chains from one sample sequenced in a study of T cell responses to AZD1222 COVID-19 vaccine. Method: immunoSEQ multiplex PCR; TCRdb's copy keeps in-frame clones and lacks some. This sample has 150,000 or so clones, with 80% to 95% found just once. The sample in question was peripheral blood, obtained on day 0 of AZD1222 vaccination. The receptors originated from an adult in good health.

The chain has TRBV6-5 and TRBJ1-1; D gene uncertain. The CDR3 runs to 14 residues. CDR1 and CDR2 from the germline V gene are MNHEY and SVGAGI. The V gene lost 6 bases and the J gene lost 1 base, with 12 bases spanning the gap. The CDR3 DNA reads TGTGCCAGCAGCGGTGGCCCCAGGAACACTGAAGCTTTCTTT. As protein: CASSGGPRNTEAFF.

The table lists this clone with a count of one. The chain employs TRBV10-2 and TRBJ1-5; tentative D call: TRBD1 (5 bases). V was trimmed by 6 bases and J by 2 bases, leaving 11 bases between them. This CDR3 has 14 residues. Germline loops: CDR1 WSHSY, CDR2 SAAADI. The CDR3 nucleotides are TGCGCCAGCAGGCAGGGTTCGGGCAATCAGCCCCAGCATTTT. Translation gives CASRQGSGNQPQHF.

The genes are TRBV10-3 and TRBJ1-2, with TRBD1 identical over 10 bases. This CDR3 region has 15 residues. Germline values: CDR1 ENHRY, CDR2 SYGVKD. V lost 4 bases to trimming and J lost 6 bases; unmatched junction nucleotides: 8. CDR3 sequence (DNA): TGTGCCATCAGTGCTAGGACAGGGGGAGGCGATGGCTACACCTTC. Protein sequence: CAISARTGGGDGYTF.

The V gene is TRBV6-2 or TRBV6-3, the J gene TRBJ1-6; D is undetermined. This CDR3 has 16 residues. Trimming removed 6 bases at V and 10 bases at J, with 22 bases between. Per germline, CDR1 MNHEY and CDR2 SVGEGT. Here the CDR3 DNA reads TGTGCCAGCAGCCCCTCAACACCGGTTCAGCCCTCACCCCTCCACTTT. This codes for CASSPSTPVQPSPLHF.

The V and J genes are TRBV7-3 and TRBJ2-7; TRBD2 is a possible D gene (5 bases). The CDR3 is 16 amino acids. Looked up from germline, CDR1 is SGHTA and CDR2 is FQGTGA. The V end was cut by 5 bases, the J end by 1 base, with 18 bases between. The CDR3 bases are TGTGCCAGCAGCCTCAGGAGTGGAGCGGTATCCTACGAGCAGTACTTC. This gives the protein CASSLRSGAVSYEQYF.

V and J are TRBV16 and TRBJ1-3, with a weak D call TRBD1 (5 bases). This CDR3 is 15 amino acids long. CDR1 and CDR2 from the germline V gene are KGHSY and FQNENV. V was clipped by 6 bases and J by 0 bases, with 12 bases between them. The CDR3 bases are TGTGCCAGCAGACCGGGACTGAGCTCTGGAAACACCATATATTTT. It codes for CASRPGLSSGNTIYF.

The chain couples TRBV4-1 to TRBJ1-1; no clear D. The CDR3 runs 13 residues. From germline, CDR1 is MGHRA and CDR2 YSYEKL. Trimming left V 6 bases short and J 1 base short, with 9 bases between. The CDR3 region is CASSLSRNTEAFF. The CDR3 DNA is TGCGCCAGCAGTTTATCGAGGAACACTGAAGCTTTCTTT.

This clone is a singleton in its sample. V usage is TRBV29-1 and J usage is TRBJ2-5, with D possibly matching TRBD2 (6 bases). Germline CDR1 reads SQVTM; CDR2 reads ANQGSEA. Trimming took 7 bases from V and 7 from J, leaving 19 bases between them. This CDR3 region has 13 residues. In nucleotides, the CDR3 is TGCAGCGGCGGGAAAGGCCGAGACGCGACCCAGTACTTC. It codes for CSGGKGRDATQYF.

The chain carries TRBV11-3 and TRBJ2-2; the match to TRBD2 covers 11 bases. The trim removed 1 base at V and 7 bases at J, leaving 11 bases unmatched. Per germline, CDR1 SGHNT and CDR2 YENEEA. This CDR3 has 18 amino acids. CDR3 nucleotides: TGTGCCAGCAGCTTAGGCCCACTAGCGGGAGTTCGAGGCGGGGAGCTGTTTTTT. This translates into CASSLGPLAGVRGGELFF.

The chain has TRBV4-1 and TRBJ2-1, with D tentatively TRBD1 or TRBD2 (5 bases each). The CDR3 has 18 amino acids. Trimming stripped 0 bases from V and 5 bases from J, with 20 bases between. Germline CDR1 and CDR2: MGHRA and YSYEKL. CDR3 bases: TGCGCCAGCAGCCAAGAGAGCCCCGTGAGGGACCAAAACAATGAGCAGTTCTTC. This gives the protein CASSQESPVRDQNNEQFF.

This rearrangement joins TRBV28 to TRBJ1-1, with TRBD1 as a possible D gene (6 bases). The CDR3 sequence is 13 residues long. Germline V gives CDR1 MDHEN, CDR2 SYDVKM. The germline V and J ends were trimmed by 5 bases and 10 bases, with 17 bases remaining between them. The CDR3 sequence: CASSPWGAFIAFF. CDR3 bases: TGTGCCAGCAGTCCTTGGGGGGCCTTCATAGCTTTCTTT.

The CDR3 region has the DNA TGTGCCAGCAGTTATAGAGGGGGCGCTGCGAACACTGAAGCTTTCTTT. Its protein product is CASSYRGGAANTEAFF. This chain uses TRBV6-6 with TRBJ1-1; 7 bases are a match to TRBD1. This CDR3 is built from 16 residues. V shed 3 bases and J 1 base; nucleotides not matched to a gene: 8. The germline V gene encodes CDR1 MNHNY and CDR2 SVGAGI (reference sequence).

V and J are TRBV27 and TRBJ2-7; 11 bases line up with TRBD2. CDR3 length: 15 amino acids. CDR1 is MNHEY, CDR2 SMNVEV, per germline (reference sequence). The V and J ends lost 5 bases and 2 bases, in that order; junction bases with no gene match: 5. The CDR3 loop is CASSHTSGRPYEQYF. In nucleotides, the CDR3 is TGTGCCAGCAGTCACACTAGCGGGAGACCCTACGAGCAGTACTTC.

This clone has just one count. The rearrangement links TRBV30 to TRBJ2-2; D may be TRBD1 or TRBD2 (5 bases each). This CDR3 has 16 residues. V was cut by 1 base and J by 4 bases, with 16 bases left in between. Germline CDR1 GTSNPN, CDR2 SVGIG (reference sequence). The CDR3 spells CAWSGGEGRGTGELFF. The DNA for the CDR3 is TGTGCCTGGAGTGGGGGAGAGGGGAGAGGCACCGGGGAGCTGTTTTTT.

The chain's CDR3 is CASSWTRGATGELFF. As DNA, the CDR3 is TGTGCCAGCAGCTGGACTCGGGGGGCCACCGGGGAGCTGTTTTTT. The J gene is TRBJ2-2, the V gene TRBV5-6, with D tentatively TRBD2 (7 bases). The CDR3 consists of 15 residues. CDR1 is SGHDT, CDR2 YYEEEE, per germline. V was cut by 3 bases and J by 4 bases, with 13 bases left in between.